This TCR beta chain was captured by sequencing in a study of regulatory T cells in long-lasting Graves disease. Note on this clonotype: As yet, its antigen is unknown.

The CDR3 contains 17 residues. Germline values: CDR1 SEHNR, CDR2 FQNEAQ (reference sequence). Time point noted: newly diagnosed GD, antithyroid drugs for less than 3 months. After RNA was extracted from PBMCs, the TCR library was made from it. Construction of TCR beta libraries relied on iRepertoire HTBI primers and on Arm-PCR targeting CDR3 regions. MiXCR was run by TCRdb on the multiplex PCR reads, yielding one entry per CDR3 protein. The data hold about 440,000 distinct CDR3 sequences, with 16% observed a single time. Findings and limits, study-wide: Not thyroid tissue but only peripheral blood was studied. Accuracy may have been reduced by the small sample size.

These same records also appear under a second study, on T cells in Graves' hyperthyroidism and ophthalmopathy. This second study notes: Stable hyperthyroidism: no ophthalmopathy progression over 18 months of follow-up. HTBI primers were used for first-round RT-PCR of the TCR CDR3.

This sample comprised peripheral blood mononuclear cells (PBMCs), obtained at new diagnosis, from a patient treated with antithyroid drugs. The J gene is TRBJ2-3, the V gene TRBV7-9; 7 bases are a match to TRBD1. The DNA end lines up better with TRBJ2-5; the J call may be wrong. The sequence was collected from a woman younger than 30 with Graves disease. The CDR3 spells CASSSPNRKTGTKTQYF. The CDR3 bases are TGTGCCAGCAGCTCCCCAAATCGAAAGACAGGGACGAAGACCCAGTACTTC.